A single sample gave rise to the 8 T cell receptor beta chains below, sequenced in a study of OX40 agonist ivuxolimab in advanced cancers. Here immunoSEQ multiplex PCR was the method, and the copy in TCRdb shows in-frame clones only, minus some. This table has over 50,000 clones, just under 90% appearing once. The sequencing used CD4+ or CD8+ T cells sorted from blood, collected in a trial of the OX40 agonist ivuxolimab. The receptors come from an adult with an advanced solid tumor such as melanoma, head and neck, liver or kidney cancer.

The CDR3 reads CASSLNSGGPGAQYF. The CDR3 DNA follows: TGTGCCAGCAGCTTAAATAGCGGGGGGCCAGGGGCCCAGTACTTC. The V and J genes are TRBV7-9 and TRBJ2-5, with 10 bases aligning to TRBD2. Per germline, CDR1 SEHNR and CDR2 FQNEAQ (reference sequence). V dropped 2 bases and J dropped 9; count of bases not matched to a gene: 9. The CDR3 has 15 residues. The variable domain in full, with the rest retrieved from reference TRBV7-9 and TRBJ2-5, is DTGVSQNPRHKITKRGQNVTFRCDPISEHNRLYWYRQTLGQGPEFLTYFQNEAQLEKSRLLSDRFSAERPKGSFSTLEIQRTEQGDSAMYLCASSLNSGGPGAQYFGPGTRLLVL.

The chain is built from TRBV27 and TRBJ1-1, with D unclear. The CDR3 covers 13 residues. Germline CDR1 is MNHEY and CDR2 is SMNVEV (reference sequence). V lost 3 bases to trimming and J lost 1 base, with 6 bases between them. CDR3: CASSFQSNTEAFF. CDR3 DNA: TGTGCCAGCAGTTTTCAGTCGAACACTGAAGCTTTCTTT.

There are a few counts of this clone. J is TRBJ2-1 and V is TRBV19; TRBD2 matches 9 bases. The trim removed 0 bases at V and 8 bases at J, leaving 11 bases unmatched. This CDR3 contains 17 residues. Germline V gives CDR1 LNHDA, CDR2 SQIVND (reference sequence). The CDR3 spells CASSIDRLAGILDEQFF. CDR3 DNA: TGTGCCAGTAGTATAGATCGGCTAGCGGGAATTTTGGATGAGCAGTTCTTC.

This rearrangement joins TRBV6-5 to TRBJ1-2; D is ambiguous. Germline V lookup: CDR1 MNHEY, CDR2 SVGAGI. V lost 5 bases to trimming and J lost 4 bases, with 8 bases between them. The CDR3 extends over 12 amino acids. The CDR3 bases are TGTGCCAGCAGTCAAAATAGCTATGGCTACACCTTC. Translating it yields CASSQNSYGYTF.

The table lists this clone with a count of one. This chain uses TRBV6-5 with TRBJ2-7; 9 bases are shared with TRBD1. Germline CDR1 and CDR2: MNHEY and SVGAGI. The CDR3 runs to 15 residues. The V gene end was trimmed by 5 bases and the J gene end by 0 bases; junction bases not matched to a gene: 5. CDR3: CASSPGQGSSYEQYF. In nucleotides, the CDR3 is TGTGCCAGCAGTCCCGGACAGGGGAGCTCCTACGAGCAGTACTTC.

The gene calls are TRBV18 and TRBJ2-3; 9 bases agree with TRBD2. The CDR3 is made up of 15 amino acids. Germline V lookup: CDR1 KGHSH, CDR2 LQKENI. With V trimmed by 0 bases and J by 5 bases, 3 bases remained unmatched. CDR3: CASSPPAGGGDTQYF. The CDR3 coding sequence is TGTGCCAGCTCACCACCGGCGGGAGGGGGAGATACGCAGTATTTT.

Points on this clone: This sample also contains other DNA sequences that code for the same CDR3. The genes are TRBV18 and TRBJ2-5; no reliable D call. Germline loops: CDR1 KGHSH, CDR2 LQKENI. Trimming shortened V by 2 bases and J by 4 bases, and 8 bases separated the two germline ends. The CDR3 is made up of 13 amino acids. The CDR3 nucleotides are TGTGCCAGCTCACCAGGTATACTAGAGACCCAGTACTTC. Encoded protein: CASSPGILETQYF. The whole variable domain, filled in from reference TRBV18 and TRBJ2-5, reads NAGVMQNPRHLVRRRGQEARLRCSPMKGHSHVYWYRQLPEEGLKFMVYLQKENIIDESGMPKERFSAEFPKEGPSILRIQQVVRGDSAAYFCASSPGILETQYFGPGTRLLVL.

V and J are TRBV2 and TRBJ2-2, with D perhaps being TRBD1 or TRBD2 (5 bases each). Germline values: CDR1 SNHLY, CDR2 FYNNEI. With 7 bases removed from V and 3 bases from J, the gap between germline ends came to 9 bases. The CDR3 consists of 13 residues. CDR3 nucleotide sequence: TGTGCCAGCATGGGGGATTACACCGGGGAGCTGTTTTTT. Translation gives CASMGDYTGELFF. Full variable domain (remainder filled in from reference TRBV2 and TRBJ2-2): EPEVTQTPSHQVTQMGQEVILRCVPISNHLYFYWYRQILGQKVEFLVSFYNNEISEKSEIFDDQFSVERPDGSNFTLKIRSTKLEDSAMYFCASMGDYTGELFFGEGSRLTVL.